The clone carrying this T cell receptor beta chain was picked up a small number of times. The junction departs from the called germline gene at one end, perhaps through a read error. These data originate in a study of blood T cells in healthy people across ages. Then a second PCR, running roughly 6 to 11 cycles, was carried out with a sample-barcoded 5' primer and a J-beta primer mix. TCRdb re-called the 5' RACE reads with MiXCR, one entry per CDR3 protein. The table records 550,000 to 750,000 distinct CDR3 sequences, roughly 21% of them present only once. This CDR3 spans 14 amino acids. Per germline, CDR1 KGHDR and CDR2 SFDVKD.

The V gene is TRBV24-1, the J gene TRBJ2-5; D is perhaps TRBD2 (5 bases). The DNA end is more similar to TRBJ2-7, so the J call may be wrong. The receptor's source is an older man in good health. The specimen was blood. This CDR3 is CPTSDSGKPYEQYF. The CDR3 nucleotides are TGTCCCACCAGTGATTCGGGGAAGCCCTACGAGCAGTACTTC.